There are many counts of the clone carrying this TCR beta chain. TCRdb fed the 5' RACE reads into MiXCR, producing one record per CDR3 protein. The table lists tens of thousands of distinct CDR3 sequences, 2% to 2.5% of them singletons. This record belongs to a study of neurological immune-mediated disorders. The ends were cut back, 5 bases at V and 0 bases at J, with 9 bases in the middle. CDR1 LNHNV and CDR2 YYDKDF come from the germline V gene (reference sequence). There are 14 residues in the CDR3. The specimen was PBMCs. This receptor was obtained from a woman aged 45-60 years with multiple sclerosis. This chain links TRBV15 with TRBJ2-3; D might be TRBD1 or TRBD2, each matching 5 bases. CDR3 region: CATSGRGSTDTQYF. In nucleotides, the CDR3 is TGTGCCACCAGCGGACGGGGCAGCACAGATACGCAGTATTTT.